This T cell receptor beta chain was identified in a study of T cells in Graves' hyperthyroidism and ophthalmopathy. Researchers amplified the TCR beta CDR3 regions from RNA transcripts. The HTBI primer set served for first-round RT-PCR of the TCR CDR3. TCRdb reprocessed the multiplex PCR reads with MiXCR, giving one entry per CDR3 protein. The table lists roughly 580,000 distinct CDR3 sequences, 46% of them singletons, with about 8.2% in the top ten. This clonotype showed up many times. Germline CDR1 is KGHDR and CDR2 is SFDVKD. The CDR3 has 13 residues. Germline trimming cut 8 bases from V and 2 bases from J; bases unmatched to any gene: 3.

The J gene is TRBJ1-2, the V gene TRBV24-1; 8 bases agree with TRBD1. The clonotype originates from a woman in her late teens or twenties with Graves' hyperthyroidism. The sample comprised peripheral blood or thyroid tissue (not recorded which). CDR3 in DNA: TGTGCCACCATGGACAGGGAGAACTATGGCTACACCTTC. This translates into CATMDRENYGYTF.